A single sample is the source of the 19 T cell receptor beta chains below, sequenced in a study of identical twins. One entry per CDR3 protein, called by TCRdb with MiXCR from the 5' RACE reads. Of hundreds of thousands of distinct CDR3 sequences listed, 10% to 15% are singletons. In addition, the sample was reused for a study of yellow fever vaccine responses in identical twins.

Material: CD8+ T cells sorted from blood. These receptors came from a woman younger than 35 in good health.

This clonotype occurred many times. The gene calls are TRBV27 and TRBJ1-2; tentative D call: TRBD1 (5 bases). V was cut by 4 bases and J by 4 bases, with 19 bases left in between. The CDR3 is 16 residues long. Germline V CDR1 and CDR2: MNHEY, SMNVEV (reference sequence). CDR3: CASSSLSGTPFYGYTF. CDR3 bases: TGTGCCAGCAGTTCCTTATCCGGGACGCCTTTCTATGGCTACACCTTC.

This clonotype was seen repeatedly, ten times or more. The V call is TRBV6-5, the J call TRBJ1-1; D call uncertain. Per germline, CDR1 MNHEY and CDR2 SVGAGI. This CDR3 comprises 13 residues. Trimming removed 2 bases at V and 4 bases at J, with 8 bases between. Written as DNA, the CDR3 is TGTGCCAGCAGTTACGGGGAAGGCACTGAAGCTTTCTTT. Its translation is CASSYGEGTEAFF.

V is TRBV28 and J is TRBJ1-2; a weak D match, TRBD1 (5 bases). Germline V gene data show CDR1 as MDHEN and CDR2 as SYDVKM. V lost 4 bases and J 5 bases, leaving 17 bases between the germline ends. The CDR3 has 15 residues. CDR3 amino acids: CASSYTGTADYGYTF. CDR3 nucleotide sequence: TGTGCCAGCAGTTATACCGGGACCGCGGATTATGGCTACACCTTC.

A few counts support this clonotype. The chain carries TRBV20-1 and TRBJ2-5, with 7 bases identical to TRBD2. Germline-derived CDR1 and CDR2 are DFQATT and SNEGSKA (reference sequence). The CDR3 length is 16 residues. J gave up 3 bases and V 5 bases, and 15 bases lay outside the gene matches. Here the CDR3 DNA reads TGCAGTGCTCATCCGGGACTACTAGGGAATAAAGAGACCCAGTACTTC. It translates to CSAHPGLLGNKETQYF.

This clonotype appeared a few times. The rearrangement uses TRBV7-9 and TRBJ1-4; D is perhaps TRBD1 (5 bases). Germline loops: CDR1 SEHNR, CDR2 FQNEAQ (reference sequence). Trimming removed 5 bases from V and 2 bases from J, with 12 bases in between. The length of the CDR3 is 15 residues. CDR3 amino acids: CASSPGSVTNEKLFF. CDR3 in DNA: TGTGCCAGCAGCCCAGGGTCCGTGACTAATGAAAAACTGTTTTTT. The whole variable domain, remainder taken from reference TRBV7-9 and TRBJ1-4, is DTGVSQNPRHKITKRGQNVTFRCDPISEHNRLYWYRQTLGQGPEFLTYFQNEAQLEKSRLLSDRFSAERPKGSFSTLEIQRTEQGDSAMYLCASSPGSVTNEKLFFGSGTQLSVL.

This clonotype was found a few times. CDR3 region: CASRAATGTEAFF. The CDR3 DNA is TGTGCCAGCAGAGCTGCGACAGGGACTGAAGCTTTCTTT. The V call is TRBV13, the J call TRBJ1-1, with TRBD1 matching 7 bases. The CDR3 consists of 13 residues. Germline V gene sequence: CDR1 PRHDT, CDR2 FYEKMQ (reference sequence). J lost 5 bases, V lost 6 bases, and 6 bases had no gene match.

This clonotype was picked up a small number of times. The chain combines TRBV10-3 with TRBJ2-1; 8 nucleotides agree with TRBD1. Germline V gene lookup returns CDR1 ENHRY and CDR2 SYGVKD. The J segment lost 5 bases and the V segment lost 2 bases, leaving 8 bases of the junction unmatched. The length of the CDR3 is 16 residues. The CDR3 sequence: CAISERGTGNHNEQFF. The DNA of the CDR3 is TGTGCCATCAGTGAGAGGGGGACAGGTAACCACAATGAGCAGTTCTTC.

This clonotype has a handful of counts. This sequence joins TRBV10-2 and TRBJ2-3, with D perhaps TRBD1 (5 bases). Trimming stripped 8 bases from V and 1 base from J, with 13 bases between. The CDR3 spans 14 residues. Looked up from germline, CDR1 is WSHSY and CDR2 is SAAADI. In DNA form, the CDR3 reads TGCGCCAGCGGGGCTCGTTTCGGCACAGATACGCAGTATTTT. Translated, it gives CASGARFGTDTQYF.

The J gene is TRBJ1-2, the V gene TRBV6-1, with D maybe TRBD1 (6 bases). The CDR3 totals 14 residues. Trimming shortened V by 6 bases and J by 7 bases, and 18 bases separated the two germline ends. Germline V CDR1 and CDR2: MNHNS, SASEGT. DNA for the CDR3: TGTGCCAGCAGCACAGGGTTTGAAGGAACTGGCTACACCTTC. Translating gives CASSTGFEGTGYTF.

This clonotype was recorded many times. The chain carries TRBV19 and TRBJ2-7; 8 bases fit TRBD2. The J segment lost 0 bases and the V segment lost 7 bases, leaving 5 bases of the junction unmatched. The germline V gene has CDR1 LNHDA and CDR2 SQIVND (reference sequence). The CDR3 has 14 residues. The CDR3 reads CASTVAGNSYEQYF. The CDR3 DNA is TGTGCCAGTACAGTAGCGGGGAACTCCTACGAGCAGTACTTC.

The V gene is TRBV10-3, the J gene TRBJ1-6; D uncertain. The V end lost 8 bases, the J end lost 5 bases, and 10 bases lay between the germline ends. Germline loops: CDR1 ENHRY, CDR2 SYGVKD. The CDR3 has 13 amino acids. CDR3: CAIGDNDNSPLHF. The CDR3 region has the DNA TGTGCCATCGGCGACAACGATAATTCACCCCTCCACTTT.

The rearrangement uses TRBV20-1 and TRBJ2-1, with D perhaps TRBD1 (5 bases). V lost 0 bases and J lost 8, with 11 bases in between. The CDR3 is made up of 13 amino acids. Germline CDR1 and CDR2: DFQATT and SNEGSKA (reference sequence). The CDR3 region is CSARDTWGYEQFF. As DNA, the CDR3 is TGCAGTGCTAGAGATACTTGGGGCTATGAGCAGTTCTTC.

The chain links TRBV11-3 to TRBJ2-5, with D maybe TRBD2 (7 bases). Germline V lookup: CDR1 SGHNT, CDR2 YENEEA. The germline V and J ends were trimmed by 5 bases and 2 bases, with 18 bases remaining between them. The CDR3 has 16 amino acids. The CDR3 is CASSPWGGGEQETQYF. CDR3 sequence (DNA): TGTGCCAGCAGCCCATGGGGGGGCGGCGAGCAAGAGACCCAGTACTTC.

Here the CDR3 DNA reads TGTGCCAGCAAGAAGCAGGGCCAAGATTTGGATTCACCCCTCCACTTT. This codes for CASKKQGQDLDSPLHF. This rearrangement joins TRBV27 to TRBJ1-6, with D possibly being TRBD1 (5 bases). Germline V gene lookup returns CDR1 MNHEY and CDR2 SMNVEV (reference sequence). The germline V and J ends were trimmed by 7 bases and 8 bases, with 21 bases remaining between them. CDR3 length: 16 residues.

V is TRBV29-1 and J is TRBJ2-2; D is undetermined. Trimming took 4 bases from V and 0 from J, leaving 6 bases between them. Looked up from germline, CDR1 is SQVTM and CDR2 is ANQGSEA. CDR3 length: 13 amino acids. The CDR3 sequence is CSVADTNTGELFF. As DNA, the CDR3 is TGCAGCGTTGCAGATACGAACACCGGGGAGCTGTTTTTT.

This clonotype turned up a few times. The rearrangement uses TRBV2 and TRBJ2-1; D gene unclear. CDR1 is SNHLY, CDR2 FYNNEI, per germline. The CDR3 contains 13 residues. Between the trimmed V and J ends, which lost 3 bases and 3 bases, there was a span of 6 bases. CDR3 coding DNA: TGTGCCAGCAGTGAGGCAAACTACAATGAGCAGTTCTTC. Its protein is CASSEANYNEQFF. The variable domain in full, with the rest retrieved from reference TRBV2 and TRBJ2-1, is EPEVTQTPSHQVTQMGQEVILRCVPISNHLYFYWYRQILGQKVEFLVSFYNNEISEKSEIFDDQFSVERPDGSNFTLKIRSTKLEDSAMYFCASSEANYNEQFFGPGTRLTVL.

This clonotype was counted a few times. The chain carries TRBV4-1 and TRBJ1-3; no clear D gene. Trimming shortened V by 0 bases and J by 4 bases, and 10 bases separated the two germline ends. The CDR3 totals 15 residues. Germline V lookup: CDR1 MGHRA, CDR2 YSYEKL. This CDR3 reads CASSQDLGSGNTIYF. The CDR3 DNA reads as TGCGCCAGCAGCCAAGATCTAGGATCAGGAAACACCATATATTTT.

This clonotype has more than one count but fewer than ten. The chain employs TRBV14 and TRBJ2-5; D might be TRBD1 (5 bases). CDR3 length: 15 residues. Germline V gene sequence: CDR1 SGHDN, CDR2 FVKESK. V lost 0 bases and J 5 bases, leaving 13 bases between the germline ends. CDR3 nucleotides: TGTGCCAGCAGCCAAGATAAGGGGTATTGGGAGACCCAGTACTTC. This translates into CASSQDKGYWETQYF. Drawing the rest from reference TRBV14 and TRBJ2-5, the complete variable domain is EAGVTQFPSHSVIEKGQTVTLRCDPISGHDNLYWYRRVMGKEIKFLLHFVKESKQDESGMPNNRFLAERTGGTYSTLKVQPAELEDSGVYFCASSQDKGYWETQYFGPGTRLLVL.

The chain couples TRBV21-1 to TRBJ2-7; the table's D gene call, TRBD2, was not cross checked with the DNA. TRBV21-1 is a recognized pseudogene. The CDR3 has 21 residues. In DNA form, the CDR3 reads TGTGCCAGCACCTACTACATCGCTTCCGGGACTAGCGGGAGGAGGACCCACGAGCAGTACTTC. As protein: CASTYYIASGTSGRRTHEQYF.